This T cell receptor beta chain was captured in a study of beta chain features in type 1 diabetes. Study-level information: In age, gender and cell yields, patients were similar to healthy donors.

The authors reverse transcribed all of the isolated RNA, so sequencing captured expressed TCRB transcripts. Profiling relied on immunoSEQ multiplex PCR, and the TCRdb table lists in-frame clones only, not all of them. The sample yields 95,000 to 150,000 clones, roughly 15% seen once. Findings and limits, study-wide: The study notes PCR might favor shorter templates equally in patients and controls. Across all four CD4+ subsets, people with type 1 diabetes showed modestly shorter TCRB CDR3s. The study left unresolved whether HLA type influences TCRB rearrangement.

V lost 0 bases and J lost 7; bases outside the gene matches: 6. The CDR3 consists of 14 residues. Germline V gene data show CDR1 as SGDLS and CDR2 as YYNGEE. Worth noting for this clone: No antigen is known for it.

CD4+ naive, central memory, regulatory and stem cell-like memory subsets were isolated by sorting on CD45RO/CCR7/CD25/CD127/CD95/CD27. The origin of this receptor is a man aged 25-45 years with type 1 diabetes. The chain uses TRBV9 and TRBJ2-7, with TRBD2 matching 8 bases. What was sequenced was central memory CD4+ T cells from blood. The CDR3 nucleotides are TGTGCCAGCAGCGTAGATCAGGGCGGGAGGGAGCAGTACTTC. It encodes CASSVDQGGREQYF.